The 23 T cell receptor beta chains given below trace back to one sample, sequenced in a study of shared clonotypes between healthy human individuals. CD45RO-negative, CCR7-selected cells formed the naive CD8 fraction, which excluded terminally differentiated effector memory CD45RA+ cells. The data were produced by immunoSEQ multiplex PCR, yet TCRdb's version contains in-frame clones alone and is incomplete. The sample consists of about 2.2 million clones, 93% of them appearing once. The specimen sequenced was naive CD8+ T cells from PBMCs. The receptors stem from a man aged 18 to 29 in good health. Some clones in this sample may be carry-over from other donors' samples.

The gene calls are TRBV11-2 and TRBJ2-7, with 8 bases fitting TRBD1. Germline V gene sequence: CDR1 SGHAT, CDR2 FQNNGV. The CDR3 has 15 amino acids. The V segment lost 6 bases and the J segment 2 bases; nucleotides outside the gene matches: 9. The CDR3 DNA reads TGTGCCAGCAGTGGAAGGGGACAGGACACCTACGAGCAGTACTTC. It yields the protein CASSGRGQDTYEQYF.

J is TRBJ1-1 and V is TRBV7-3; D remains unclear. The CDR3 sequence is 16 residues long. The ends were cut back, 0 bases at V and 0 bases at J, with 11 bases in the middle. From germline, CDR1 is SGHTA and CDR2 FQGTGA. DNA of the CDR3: TGTGCCAGCAGCTTAACAAGTTGGGAAATGAACACTGAAGCTTTCTTT. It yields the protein CASSLTSWEMNTEAFF.

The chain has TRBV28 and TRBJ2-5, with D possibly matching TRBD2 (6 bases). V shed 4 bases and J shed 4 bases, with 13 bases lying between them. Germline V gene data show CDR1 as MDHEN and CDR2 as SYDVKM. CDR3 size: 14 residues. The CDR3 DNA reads TGTGCCAGCAGTTGGTCGCGGGGTGGAGAGACCCAGTACTTC. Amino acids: CASSWSRGGETQYF.

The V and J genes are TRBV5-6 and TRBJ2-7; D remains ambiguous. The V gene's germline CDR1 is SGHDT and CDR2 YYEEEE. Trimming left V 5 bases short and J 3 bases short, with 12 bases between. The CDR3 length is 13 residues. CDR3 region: CASREAGNYEQYF. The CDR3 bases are TGTGCCAGCAGAGAAGCTGGGAACTACGAGCAGTACTTC.

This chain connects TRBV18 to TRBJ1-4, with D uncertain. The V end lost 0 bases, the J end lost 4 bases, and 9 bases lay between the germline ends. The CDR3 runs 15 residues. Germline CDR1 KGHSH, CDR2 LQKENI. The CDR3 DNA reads TGTGCCAGCTCACCACCGCCCAGCCGTAATGAAAAACTGTTTTTT. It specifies CASSPPPSRNEKLFF.

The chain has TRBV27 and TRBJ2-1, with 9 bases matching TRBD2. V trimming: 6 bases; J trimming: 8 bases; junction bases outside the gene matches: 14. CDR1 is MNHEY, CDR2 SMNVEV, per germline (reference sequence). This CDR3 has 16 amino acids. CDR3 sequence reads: CASSHKIAGVFYEQFF. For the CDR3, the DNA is TGTGCCAGCAGCCATAAAATAGCGGGAGTTTTCTATGAGCAGTTCTTC.

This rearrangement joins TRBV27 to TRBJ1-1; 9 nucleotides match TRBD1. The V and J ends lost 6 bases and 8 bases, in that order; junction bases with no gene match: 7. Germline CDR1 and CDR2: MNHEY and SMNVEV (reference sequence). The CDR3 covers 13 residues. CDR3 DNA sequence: TGTGCCAGCAGCCTACAGGGGGCTGGGGAAGCTTTCTTT. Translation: CASSLQGAGEAFF.

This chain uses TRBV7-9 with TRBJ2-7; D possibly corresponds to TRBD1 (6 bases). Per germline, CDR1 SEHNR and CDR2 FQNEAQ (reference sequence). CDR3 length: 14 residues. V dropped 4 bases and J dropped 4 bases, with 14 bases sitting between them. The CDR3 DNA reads TGTGCCAGCAGCTACACAGGGACCTCTTACGAGCAGTACTTC. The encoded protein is CASSYTGTSYEQYF.

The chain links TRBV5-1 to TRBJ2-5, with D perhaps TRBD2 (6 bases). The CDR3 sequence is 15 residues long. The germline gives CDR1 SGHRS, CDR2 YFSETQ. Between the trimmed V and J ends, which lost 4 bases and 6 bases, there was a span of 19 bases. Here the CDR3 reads CASSPRLELGKTQYF. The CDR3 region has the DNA TGCGCCAGCAGCCCAAGACTAGAGCTGGGAAAGACCCAGTACTTC.

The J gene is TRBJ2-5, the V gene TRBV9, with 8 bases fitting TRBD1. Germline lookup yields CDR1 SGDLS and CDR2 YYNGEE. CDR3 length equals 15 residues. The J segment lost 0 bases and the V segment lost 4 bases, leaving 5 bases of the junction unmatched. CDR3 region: CASSLRDRHQETQYF. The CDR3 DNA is TGTGCCAGCAGCCTCCGGGACAGGCACCAAGAGACCCAGTACTTC.

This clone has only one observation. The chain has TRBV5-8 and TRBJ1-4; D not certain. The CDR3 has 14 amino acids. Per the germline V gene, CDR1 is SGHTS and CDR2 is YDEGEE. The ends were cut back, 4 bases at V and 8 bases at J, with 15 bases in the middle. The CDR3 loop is CASSPPQRKEKLFF. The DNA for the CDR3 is TGTGCCAGCAGCCCACCGCAGCGTAAGGAAAAACTGTTTTTT.

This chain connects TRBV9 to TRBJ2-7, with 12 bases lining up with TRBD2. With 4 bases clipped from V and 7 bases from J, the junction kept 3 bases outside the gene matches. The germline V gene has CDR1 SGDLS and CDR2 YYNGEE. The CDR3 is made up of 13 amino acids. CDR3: CASSLTSGGEQYF. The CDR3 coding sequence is TGTGCCAGCAGCCTGACTAGCGGGGGAGAGCAGTACTTC. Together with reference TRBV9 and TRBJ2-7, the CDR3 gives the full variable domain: DSGVTQTPKHLITATGQRVTLRCSPRSGDLSVYWYQQSLDQGLQFLIQYYNGEERAKGNILERFSAQQFPDLHSELNLSSLELGDSALYFCASSLTSGGEQYFGPGTRLTVT.

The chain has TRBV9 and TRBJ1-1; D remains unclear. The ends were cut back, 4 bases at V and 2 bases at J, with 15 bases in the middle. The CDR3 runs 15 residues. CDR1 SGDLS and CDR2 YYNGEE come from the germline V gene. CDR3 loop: CASSSPNTANTEAFF. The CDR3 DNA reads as TGTGCCAGCAGCTCCCCAAATACAGCAAACACTGAAGCTTTCTTT.

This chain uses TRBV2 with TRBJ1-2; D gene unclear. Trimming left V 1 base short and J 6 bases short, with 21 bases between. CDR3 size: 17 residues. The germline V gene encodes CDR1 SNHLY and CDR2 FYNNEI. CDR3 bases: TGTGCCAGCAGTGAAGAGTCGGTGGCAGGACTTCTGGATGGCTACACCTTC. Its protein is CASSEESVAGLLDGYTF.

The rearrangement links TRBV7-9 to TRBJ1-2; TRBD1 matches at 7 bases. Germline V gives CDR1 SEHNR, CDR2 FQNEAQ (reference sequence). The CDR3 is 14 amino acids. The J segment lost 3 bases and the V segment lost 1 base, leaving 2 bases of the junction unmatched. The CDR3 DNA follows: TGTGCCAGCAGCTTAGAGGGGGCCCACTATGGCTACACCTTC. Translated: CASSLEGAHYGYTF.

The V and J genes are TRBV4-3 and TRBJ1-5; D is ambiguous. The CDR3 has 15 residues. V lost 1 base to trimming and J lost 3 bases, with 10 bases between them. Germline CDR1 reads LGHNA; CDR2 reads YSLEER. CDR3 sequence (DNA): TGCGCCAGCAGCCAAGCCTCGGCAGCCAATCAGCCCCAGCATTTT. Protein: CASSQASAANQPQHF.

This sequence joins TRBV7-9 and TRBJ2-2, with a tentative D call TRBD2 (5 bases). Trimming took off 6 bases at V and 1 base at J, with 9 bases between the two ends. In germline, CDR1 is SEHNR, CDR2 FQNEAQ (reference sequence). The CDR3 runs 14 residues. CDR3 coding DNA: TGTGCCAGCAGTTCGGGAATGAACACCGGGGAGCTGTTTTTT. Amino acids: CASSSGMNTGELFF.

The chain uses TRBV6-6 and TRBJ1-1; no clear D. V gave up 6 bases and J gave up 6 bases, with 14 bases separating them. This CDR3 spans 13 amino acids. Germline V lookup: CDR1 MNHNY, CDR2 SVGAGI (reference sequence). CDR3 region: CASSHYIGAEAFF. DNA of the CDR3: TGTGCCAGCAGCCATTACATCGGGGCTGAAGCTTTCTTT.

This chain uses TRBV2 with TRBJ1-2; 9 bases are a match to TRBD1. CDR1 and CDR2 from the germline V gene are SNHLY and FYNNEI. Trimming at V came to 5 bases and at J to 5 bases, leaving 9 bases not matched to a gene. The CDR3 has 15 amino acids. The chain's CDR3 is CASSQGQGLDYGYTF. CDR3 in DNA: TGTGCCAGCAGTCAGGGACAGGGATTAGATTATGGCTACACCTTC. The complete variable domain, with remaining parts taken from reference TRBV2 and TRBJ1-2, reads EPEVTQTPSHQVTQMGQEVILRCVPISNHLYFYWYRQILGQKVEFLVSFYNNEISEKSEIFDDQFSVERPDGSNFTLKIRSTKLEDSAMYFCASSQGQGLDYGYTFGSGTRLTVV.

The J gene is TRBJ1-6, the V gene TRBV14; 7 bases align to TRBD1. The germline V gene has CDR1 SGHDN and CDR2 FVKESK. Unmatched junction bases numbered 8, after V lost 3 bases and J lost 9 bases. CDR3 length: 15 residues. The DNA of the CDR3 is TGTGCCAGCAGCCAGTCGACAGGGCGGGGTTCACCCCTCCACTTT. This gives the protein CASSQSTGRGSPLHF.

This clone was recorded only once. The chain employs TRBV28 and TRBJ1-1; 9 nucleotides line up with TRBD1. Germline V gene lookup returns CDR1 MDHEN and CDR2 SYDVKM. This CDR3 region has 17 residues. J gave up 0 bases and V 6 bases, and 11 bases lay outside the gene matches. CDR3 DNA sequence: TGTGCCAGCAGCCCGGGCGACAGGGGGAACCTGAACACTGAAGCTTTCTTT. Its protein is CASSPGDRGNLNTEAFF.

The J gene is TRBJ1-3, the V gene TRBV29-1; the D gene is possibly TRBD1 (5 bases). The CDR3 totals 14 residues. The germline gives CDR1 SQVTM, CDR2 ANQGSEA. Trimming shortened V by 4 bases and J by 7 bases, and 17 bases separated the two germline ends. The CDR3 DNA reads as TGCAGCGTTGTCCTCAGGGAGGCACGGAACACCATATATTTT. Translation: CSVVLREARNTIYF.

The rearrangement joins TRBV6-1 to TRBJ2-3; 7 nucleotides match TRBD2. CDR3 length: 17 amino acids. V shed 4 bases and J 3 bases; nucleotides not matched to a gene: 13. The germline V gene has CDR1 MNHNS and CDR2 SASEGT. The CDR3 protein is CASSGKLLRELTDTQYF. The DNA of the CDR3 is TGTGCCAGCAGTGGGAAGCTCTTGCGGGAGCTTACAGATACGCAGTATTTT.